These T cell receptor beta chains were read from a single sample in a study of beta chain features in type 1 diabetes. Method: immunoSEQ multiplex PCR; TCRdb's copy keeps in-frame clones and lacks some. The sample carries roughly 150,000 clones, roughly 59% recorded once. Material: naive CD4+ T cells from blood. These receptors were taken from a man aged 30 to 45 with type 1 diabetes. The CDR3 runs from the conserved cysteine through the conserved F or W. Fields, in order: J gene, V gene, clone size, D gene, CDR3 length, CDR3 DNA, CDR3 protein. The D gene is left open where the match is weak. Size is stated for part of the rows, as once, few or many counts, or as a class when the clone is expanded.

TRBJ2-2,TRBV23-1,-,TRBD1,16,TGCGCCAGCATTCCCTCAGGGGCAGGGGGCTGCGGGGAGCTGTTTTTT,CASIPSGAGGCGELFF
TRBJ1-2,TRBV29-1,-,-,13,TGCAGCGTTGACCGGGACGGAAACTATGGCTACACCTTC,CSVDRDGNYGYTF
TRBJ1-5,TRBV7-2,few,-,15,TGTGCCAGCAGCTTTGTCGCACAAAGCAATCAGCCCCAGCATTTT,CASSFVAQSNQPQHF
TRBJ2-3,TRBV29-1,once,TRBD2,13,TGCAGCTATAGGGCTAGCGGGGATAATACGCAGTATTTT,CSYRASGDNTQYF
TRBJ2-7,TRBV4-3,-,-,13,TGCGCCAGCAGCCAAGATGGGGGCCACGAGCAGTACTTC,CASSQDGGHEQYF
TRBJ2-3,TRBV29-1,-,-,16,TGCAGCGTTGAAAAGCTTCTAGCTGGGAGCACAGATACGCAGTATTTT,CSVEKLLAGSTDTQYF
TRBJ1-6,TRBV7-9,-,-,14,TGTGCCAGCAGCTTAGATCCGGATAATTCACCCCTCCACTTT,CASSLDPDNSPLHF
TRBJ2-7,TRBV29-1,-,TRBD1,14,TGCAGCGTTGAAGACGCGGGACAGGGATCCGAGCAGTACTTC,CSVEDAGQGSEQYF
TRBJ2-4,TRBV29-1,-,TRBD1,14,TGCAGCGTATGGCCGGGACAGGGGGCTTACATTCAGTACTTC,CSVWPGQGAYIQYF
TRBJ2-5,TRBV29-1,-,-,13,TGCAGCGTTGAGGGGGGCAACGGGGAGACCCAGTACTTC,CSVEGGNGETQYF
TRBJ2-7,TRBV10-3,-,TRBD1,13,TGTGCCACCCAAACGGACAGGCCGTACGAGCAGTACTTC,CATQTDRPYEQYF
TRBJ2-5,TRBV2,once,TRBD2,13,TGTGCCAGCAGGTGGGGACTAGAGGAGACCCAGTACTTC,CASRWGLEETQYF
TRBJ2-3,TRBV7-2,few,TRBD2,15,TGTGCCAGCAGCTTTTATCTAGCGGGGATGGGTACGCAGTATTTT,CASSFYLAGMGTQYF
TRBJ2-5,TRBV13,-,-,17,TGTGCCAGCAGCCTACCCCTACGGGGCCGCGGGAAAGAGACCCAGTACTTC,CASSLPLRGRGKETQYF
TRBJ1-1,TRBV5-4,-,-,13,TGTGCCAGCAGCTTGGACAGGTCCGCTGAAGCTTTCTTT,CASSLDRSAEAFF
TRBJ2-1,TRBV2,few,-,13,TGTGCCAGCAGGAGCTCTCTCAACAATGAGCAGTTCTTC,CASRSSLNNEQFF
TRBJ1-5,TRBV7-9,once,-,15,TGTGCCAGCAGCCTGGGAGACAGCGCTCATCAGCCCCAGCATTTT,CASSLGDSAHQPQHF
TRBJ2-7,TRBV28,-,-,12,TGTGCCAGCAGTTTTGGTGATAACGAGCAGTACTTC,CASSFGDNEQYF
TRBJ2-4,TRBV7-9,-,TRBD1,14,TGTGCCAGCAGCTCCCGGGACAGAGAAAACATTCAGTACTTC,CASSSRDRENIQYF
TRBJ2-3,TRBV29-1,few,-,14,TGCAGCGTGACTGGCCGGGACCTCAAAGATACGCAGTATTTT,CSVTGRDLKDTQYF
TRBJ1-1,TRBV30,-,-,13,TGTGCCTGGATTAGAGGACAGCCAGGGGAAGCTTTCTTT,CAWIRGQPGEAFF
TRBJ1-2,TRBV14,-,-,16,TGTGCCAGCAGCCCAGCCGCGACACAGACCCCCTATGGCTACACCTTC,CASSPAATQTPYGYTF